The T cell receptor (beta chain) under discussion was sequenced for a study of T cell responses to AZD1222 COVID-19 vaccine. Findings and caveats of the study: At baseline, just a handful of AZD1222 recipients tested seropositive. Reportedly, close to half of spike-specific TCRs are directed against unmutated variant regions. Vaccine-associated CD4 TCRs spanned spike, dominant at 160-218 and 743-854.

V lost 6 bases, J lost 8 bases, and 11 bases lay in between. The germline V gene encodes CDR1 MDHEN and CDR2 SYDVKM. CDR3 length equals 13 residues. Data came from immunoSEQ multiplex PCR; TCRdb stores just in-frame clones and leaves some out. This sample has some 200,000 clones, with approximately 94% found just once. Worth noting for this clone: Its specificity is unknown.

The source is an adult who received the MenACWY meningococcal vaccine as a control. This chain connects TRBV28 to TRBJ1-6; unclear D gene. Here the sequenced sample was peripheral blood, taken 28 days after the second dose of the MenACWY control vaccine. The CDR3 region has the DNA TGTGCCAGCAGGCAGGTTAACTATTCACCCCTCCACTTT. Amino acid sequence: CASRQVNYSPLHF.